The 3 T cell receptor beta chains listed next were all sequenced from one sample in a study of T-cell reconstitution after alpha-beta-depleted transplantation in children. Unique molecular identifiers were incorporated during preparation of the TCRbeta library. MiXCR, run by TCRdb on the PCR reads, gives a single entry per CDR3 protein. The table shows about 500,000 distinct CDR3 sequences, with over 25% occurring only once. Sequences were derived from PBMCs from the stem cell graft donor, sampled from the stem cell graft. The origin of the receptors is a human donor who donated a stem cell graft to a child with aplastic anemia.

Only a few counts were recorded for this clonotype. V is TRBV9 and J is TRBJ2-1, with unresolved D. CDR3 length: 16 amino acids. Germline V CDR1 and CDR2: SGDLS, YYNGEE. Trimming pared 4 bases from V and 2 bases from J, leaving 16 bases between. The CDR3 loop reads CASSPPTLSAYNEQFF. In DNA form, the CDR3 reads TGTGCCAGCAGCCCTCCGACGCTCTCTGCCTACAATGAGCAGTTCTTC.

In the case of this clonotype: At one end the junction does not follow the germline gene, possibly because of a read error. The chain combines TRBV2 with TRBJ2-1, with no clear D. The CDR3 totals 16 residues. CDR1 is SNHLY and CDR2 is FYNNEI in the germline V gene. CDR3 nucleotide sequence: TGTGTCAGCAGTGAAGTTGAACAAACCCCCTACAATGAGCAGTTCTTC. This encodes CVSSEVEQTPYNEQFF. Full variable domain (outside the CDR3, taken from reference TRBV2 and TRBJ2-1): EPEVTQTPSHQVTQMGQEVILRCVPISNHLYFYWYRQILGQKVEFLVSFYNNEISEKSEIFDDQFSVERPDGSNFTLKIRSTKLEDSAMYFCVSSEVEQTPYNEQFFGPGTRLTVL.

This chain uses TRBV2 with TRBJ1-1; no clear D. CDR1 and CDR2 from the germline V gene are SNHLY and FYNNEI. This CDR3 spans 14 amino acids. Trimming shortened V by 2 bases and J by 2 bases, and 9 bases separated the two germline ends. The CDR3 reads CASSEKVPNTEAFF. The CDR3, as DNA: TGTGCCAGCAGTGAAAAGGTTCCAAACACTGAAGCTTTCTTT.